This is a list of T cell receptor beta chains from one sample in a study of blood T cell repertoires in COVID-19. Some clones are missing from TCRdb's copy, which holds only in-frame ones; the method was immunoSEQ multiplex PCR. Of 250,000 to 300,000 clones in the sample, about nine tenths are singletons; the top ten hold around 2.1%. The sample was peripheral blood. These receptors were obtained from a man aged 45 to 65 with acute or convalescent COVID-19. The CDR3 runs from the conserved cysteine through the conserved F or W. D genes are given only for firm matches. Clone size is stated in some rows and not others, as once, few, many or a class when expanded.

d_gene: TRBD1; abundance: .; j_gene: TRBJ1-4; v_gene: TRBV5-1; CDR3aa: CASSLGTGAEKLFF; CDR3nt: TGCGCCAGCAGCCTAGGGACAGGGGCCGAAAAACTGTTTTTT
d_gene: .; abundance: .; j_gene: TRBJ1-6; v_gene: TRBV5-1; CDR3aa: CASSSSPGSYNSPLHF; CDR3nt: TGCGCCAGCAGCTCGTCACCGGGCTCCTATAATTCACCCCTCCACTTT
d_gene: .; abundance: .; j_gene: TRBJ1-3; v_gene: TRBV5-6; CDR3aa: CASSLAYPNTIYF; CDR3nt: TGTGCCAGCAGCTTGGCCTACCCAAACACCATATATTTT
d_gene: TRBD1; abundance: .; j_gene: TRBJ1-2; v_gene: TRBV2; CDR3aa: CASGKDRDGYTF; CDR3nt: TGTGCCAGCGGAAAAGACAGGGATGGCTACACCTTC
d_gene: .; abundance: .; j_gene: TRBJ2-3; v_gene: TRBV5-4; CDR3aa: CASSLGGEGTDTQYF; CDR3nt: TGTGCCAGCAGCTTGGGAGGGGAGGGCACAGATACGCAGTATTTT
d_gene: .; abundance: once; j_gene: TRBJ1-1; v_gene: TRBV5-4; CDR3aa: CASSSAADGVGTEAFF; CDR3nt: TGTGCCAGCAGCTCGGCCGCGGACGGGGTGGGCACTGAAGCTTTCTTT
d_gene: TRBD1; abundance: .; j_gene: TRBJ2-2; v_gene: TRBV2; CDR3aa: CASSNKQGITGELFF; CDR3nt: TGTGCCAGCAGTAACAAACAGGGGATCACCGGGGAGCTGTTTTTT
d_gene: TRBD1; abundance: .; j_gene: TRBJ2-3; v_gene: TRBV7-8; CDR3aa: CASSTPQGSTDTQYF; CDR3nt: TGTGCCAGCAGCACCCCACAGGGGAGCACAGATACGCAGTATTTT
d_gene: TRBD1; abundance: .; j_gene: TRBJ2-2; v_gene: TRBV19; CDR3aa: CASSPPDRARTGELFF; CDR3nt: TGTGCCAGTAGTCCCCCCGACAGGGCCCGCACCGGGGAGCTGTTTTTT
d_gene: .; abundance: .; j_gene: TRBJ2-7; v_gene: TRBV3-1/TRBV3-2; CDR3aa: CASSQDRGFSYEQYF; CDR3nt: TGTGCCAGCAGCCAAGATCGGGGATTCTCCTACGAGCAGTACTTC
d_gene: .; abundance: .; j_gene: TRBJ1-4; v_gene: TRBV30; CDR3aa: CAWSAGGTNEKLFF; CDR3nt: TGTGCCTGGAGTGCGGGGGGTACTAATGAAAAACTGTTTTTT
d_gene: TRBD1; abundance: .; j_gene: TRBJ2-5; v_gene: TRBV6-5; CDR3aa: CASSYLPGQGRETQYF; CDR3nt: TGTGCCAGCAGTTACTTACCGGGACAGGGGCGAGAGACCCAGTACTTC
d_gene: TRBD2; abundance: .; j_gene: TRBJ2-3; v_gene: TRBV5-1; CDR3aa: CASSSIGLVTDTQYF; CDR3nt: TGCGCCAGCAGCTCCATCGGACTAGTCACGGATACGCAGTATTTT
d_gene: TRBD1; abundance: .; j_gene: TRBJ1-5; v_gene: TRBV2; CDR3aa: CATTGDGYNQPQHF; CDR3nt: TGTGCCACCACAGGGGATGGGTACAATCAGCCCCAGCATTTT
d_gene: .; abundance: few; j_gene: TRBJ1-1; v_gene: TRBV3-1/TRBV3-2; CDR3aa: CASSQTAGRGEAFF; CDR3nt: TGTGCCAGCAGCCAGACGGCGGGTCGGGGAGAAGCTTTCTTT
d_gene: .; abundance: .; j_gene: TRBJ1-1; v_gene: TRBV30; CDR3aa: CAWSEGQPNTEAFF; CDR3nt: TGTGCCTGGAGTGAAGGACAGCCGAACACTGAAGCTTTCTTT
d_gene: TRBD1; abundance: .; j_gene: TRBJ1-2; v_gene: TRBV24-1; CDR3aa: CATSDLLHRGYPANYGYTF; CDR3nt: TGTGCCACCAGTGATTTGCTGCACAGGGGGTACCCAGCTAACTATGGCTACACCTTC
d_gene: .; abundance: .; j_gene: TRBJ1-2; v_gene: TRBV18; CDR3aa: CASSPPAHRLEGYGYTF; CDR3nt: TGTGCCAGCTCACCACCGGCCCATAGACTGGAGGGCTATGGCTACACCTTC
d_gene: .; abundance: .; j_gene: TRBJ2-3; v_gene: TRBV11-3; CDR3aa: CASSPGGSDTQYF; CDR3nt: TGTGCCAGCAGCCCCGGGGGTTCAGATACGCAGTATTTT
d_gene: TRBD1; abundance: .; j_gene: TRBJ2-7; v_gene: TRBV2; CDR3aa: CASSPGGRSEQYF; CDR3nt: TGTGCCAGCAGTCCAGGGGGACGGTCCGAGCAGTACTTC
d_gene: .; abundance: .; j_gene: TRBJ1-2; v_gene: TRBV5-8; CDR3aa: CASSYLQRGGYTF; CDR3nt: TGTGCCAGCAGTTATTTACAACGGGGTGGCTACACCTTC
d_gene: TRBD2; abundance: .; j_gene: TRBJ2-5; v_gene: TRBV9; CDR3aa: CASSVAGLAGGETQYF; CDR3nt: TGTGCCAGCAGCGTAGCTGGGCTAGCGGGGGGGGAGACCCAGTACTTC
d_gene: .; abundance: .; j_gene: TRBJ1-4; v_gene: TRBV5-8; CDR3aa: CASSLEGADEKLFF; CDR3nt: TGTGCCAGCAGCTTGGAAGGGGCGGATGAAAAACTGTTTTTT
d_gene: .; abundance: .; j_gene: TRBJ1-2; v_gene: TRBV10-2; CDR3aa: CASSEFGDYGYTF; CDR3nt: TGCGCCAGCAGTGAGTTCGGTGACTATGGCTACACCTTC
d_gene: .; abundance: .; j_gene: TRBJ1-2; v_gene: TRBV20-1; CDR3aa: CSASNFQGSNYGYTF; CDR3nt: TGCAGTGCTAGTAATTTCCAGGGGTCTAACTATGGCTACACCTTC
d_gene: TRBD1; abundance: .; j_gene: TRBJ2-5; v_gene: TRBV6-1; CDR3aa: CASSEDRGRETQYF; CDR3nt: TGTGCCAGCAGTGAAGACAGGGGGCGGGAGACCCAGTACTTC
d_gene: TRBD1; abundance: .; j_gene: TRBJ2-5; v_gene: TRBV5-1; CDR3aa: CASSSGRQGRQETQYF; CDR3nt: TGCGCCAGCAGCTCTGGGCGACAGGGTCGCCAAGAGACCCAGTACTTC
d_gene: .; abundance: .; j_gene: TRBJ2-1; v_gene: TRBV6-5; CDR3aa: CASTLGGANNEQFF; CDR3nt: TGTGCCAGCACCCTGGGGGGGGCCAACAATGAGCAGTTCTTC
d_gene: TRBD1; abundance: .; j_gene: TRBJ1-2; v_gene: TRBV7-2; CDR3aa: CASSLDRGIGYTF; CDR3nt: TGTGCCAGCAGCCTAGACAGGGGGATTGGCTACACCTTC
d_gene: TRBD1; abundance: .; j_gene: TRBJ2-7; v_gene: TRBV20-1; CDR3aa: CSASSGDRGQTYEQYF; CDR3nt: TGCAGTGCTAGTTCCGGGGACAGGGGGCAGACCTACGAGCAGTACTTC
d_gene: .; abundance: .; j_gene: TRBJ2-7; v_gene: TRBV2; CDR3aa: CASNPLEREQYF; CDR3nt: TGTGCCAGCAACCCGTTGGAGAGGGAGCAGTACTTC
d_gene: .; abundance: once; j_gene: TRBJ2-2; v_gene: TRBV5-1; CDR3aa: CASSLRQGRGGELFF; CDR3nt: TGCGCCAGCAGCTTACGACAGGGGAGGGGCGGGGAGCTGTTTTTT
d_gene: .; abundance: .; j_gene: TRBJ1-2; v_gene: TRBV5-5; CDR3aa: CASSLDNYVGYTF; CDR3nt: TGTGCCAGCAGCTTGGACAATTACGTTGGCTACACCTTC
d_gene: TRBD2; abundance: .; j_gene: TRBJ2-5; v_gene: TRBV4-2; CDR3aa: CASSQGAGGRETQYF; CDR3nt: TGTGCCAGCAGCCAAGGAGCGGGGGGGCGAGAGACCCAGTACTTC
d_gene: .; abundance: .; j_gene: TRBJ2-3; v_gene: TRBV6-5; CDR3aa: CASTGPGRGTQYF; CDR3nt: TGTGCCAGCACCGGGCCGGGCCGGGGTACGCAGTATTTT
d_gene: .; abundance: .; j_gene: TRBJ1-1; v_gene: TRBV3-1/TRBV3-2; CDR3aa: CASSQDRGYTEAFF; CDR3nt: TGTGCCAGCAGCCAAGATCGGGGTTACACTGAAGCTTTCTTT
d_gene: .; abundance: .; j_gene: TRBJ2-4; v_gene: TRBV5-1; CDR3aa: CASRRGITGGNIQYF; CDR3nt: TGCGCCAGCAGAAGAGGGATTACCGGCGGGAACATTCAGTACTTC
d_gene: .; abundance: few; j_gene: TRBJ2-5; v_gene: TRBV5-1; CDR3aa: CASSLVSGQETQYF; CDR3nt: TGCGCCAGCAGCTTGGTTAGTGGCCAAGAGACCCAGTACTTC
d_gene: .; abundance: .; j_gene: TRBJ2-7; v_gene: TRBV6-5; CDR3aa: CASSYSRRGGLNEQYF; CDR3nt: TGTGCCAGCAGTTACTCGAGGCGGGGAGGATTAAACGAGCAGTACTTC
d_gene: TRBD1; abundance: .; j_gene: TRBJ1-2; v_gene: TRBV6-1; CDR3aa: CASSESRGTGVFYGYTF; CDR3nt: TGTGCCAGCAGTGAAAGCCGAGGGACAGGGGTTTTCTATGGCTACACCTTC
d_gene: .; abundance: .; j_gene: TRBJ1-2; v_gene: TRBV6-4; CDR3aa: CASKGRDTLHRYGYTF; CDR3nt: TGTGCCAGCAAGGGCCGGGACACCCTACATCGGTATGGCTACACCTTC
d_gene: .; abundance: .; j_gene: TRBJ1-6; v_gene: TRBV19; CDR3aa: CASRPLEGRESPLHF; CDR3nt: TGTGCCAGTAGACCCCTAGAGGGTCGGGAGTCACCCCTCCACTTT
d_gene: .; abundance: .; j_gene: TRBJ1-3; v_gene: TRBV10-3; CDR3aa: CAMTGLTNAIYF; CDR3nt: TGTGCCATGACGGGACTTACGAACGCCATATATTTT
d_gene: .; abundance: .; j_gene: TRBJ2-5; v_gene: TRBV11-3; CDR3aa: CASSYTGQETQYF; CDR3nt: TGTGCCAGCAGTTATACGGGACAAGAGACCCAGTACTTC
d_gene: TRBD2; abundance: .; j_gene: TRBJ2-3; v_gene: TRBV19; CDR3aa: CASTGEGLTSGYTDTQYF; CDR3nt: TGTGCCAGTACCGGAGAGGGCTTGACTAGCGGGTACACAGATACGCAGTATTTT
d_gene: .; abundance: .; j_gene: TRBJ2-1; v_gene: TRBV5-1; CDR3aa: CASSLSLPYNEQFF; CDR3nt: TGCGCCAGCAGCCTGTCTCTCCCCTACAATGAGCAGTTCTTC
d_gene: .; abundance: .; j_gene: TRBJ1-1; v_gene: TRBV27; CDR3aa: CASSLGANTEAFF; CDR3nt: TGTGCCAGCAGTTTAGGAGCAAACACTGAAGCTTTCTTT
d_gene: TRBD1; abundance: .; j_gene: TRBJ2-7; v_gene: TRBV18; CDR3aa: CASSPPSGGEQYF; CDR3nt: TGTGCCAGCTCACCACCGTCAGGGGGCGAGCAGTACTTC
d_gene: .; abundance: .; j_gene: TRBJ2-1; v_gene: TRBV2; CDR3aa: CASRGGAWANSYNEQFF; CDR3nt: TGTGCCAGCAGGGGGGGAGCGTGGGCCAACTCCTACAATGAGCAGTTCTTC
d_gene: .; abundance: .; j_gene: TRBJ2-2; v_gene: TRBV18; CDR3aa: CASSLQEPGELFF; CDR3nt: TGTGCCAGCTCCCTCCAGGAACCCGGGGAGCTGTTTTTT
d_gene: .; abundance: .; j_gene: TRBJ2-2; v_gene: TRBV5-8; CDR3aa: CASTPGGRNTGELFF; CDR3nt: TGTGCCAGCACTCCAGGGGGGAGGAACACCGGGGAGCTGTTTTTT
d_gene: .; abundance: .; j_gene: TRBJ1-1; v_gene: TRBV10-3; CDR3aa: CAIGKTGNTEAFF; CDR3nt: TGTGCCATCGGAAAGACAGGGAACACTGAAGCTTTCTTT
d_gene: .; abundance: .; j_gene: TRBJ1-2; v_gene: TRBV6-1; CDR3aa: CASSEATGFYGYTF; CDR3nt: TGTGCCAGCAGTGAAGCTACAGGTTTTTATGGCTACACCTTC
d_gene: TRBD2; abundance: .; j_gene: TRBJ2-7; v_gene: TRBV5-1; CDR3aa: CASSSLAGITYEQYF; CDR3nt: TGCGCCAGCAGCTCATTAGCGGGAATTACCTACGAGCAGTACTTC